Sequencing of this T cell receptor (beta chain) was carried out in a study of T-cell memory formation after mild COVID-19 (dated by TCRdb to about 2021). Background for the entire study: Most TCR sequence clusters were specific to one of the two donors. T-cell clones expanding and contracting after mild COVID-19 in two donors were tracked by longitudinal TCRalpha and TCRbeta repertoire sequencing. The cohort comprised two young, previously healthy adult volunteers, one female and one male.

Sequencer: Illumina NovaSeq 6000. Using 5'RACE with constant-segment primers, TCRalpha and TCRbeta cDNA libraries were constructed, with sample barcodes and unique molecular identifiers added in the process. Trizol reagent was used to extract RNA from every sample. Libraries were amplified in two PCR steps, with a second sample barcode and Illumina TruSeq adapters added in the second step. Libraries were sequenced on an Illumina NovaSeq with 2 x 150 bp paired-end reads. Per the authors' processing: The reads were demultiplexed and collapsed into UMI-guided consensus sequences using migec v1.2.7. With mixcr v2.1.11, UMI consensuses were aligned to TRA and TRB V and J templates and assembled into clonotypes. Clonotypes were classified as expanded or contracted when called significant by both edgeR and NoisET, with noise models trained on biological replicates. edgeR calls used a false discovery rate-adjusted p below 0.01 and a log2 fold-change threshold of 1. PCA with hierarchical clustering of max-normalized trajectories of the 1000 most abundant clonotypes was used as exploratory dynamics analysis. Separately sequenced CD4+ and CD8+ repertoires were used to assign a CD4 or CD8 phenotype to each responding clone. Starting from the raw public reads, TCRdb applied fastp trimming at Q25, assembled clones with MiXCR and retained in-frame beta chains. Every entry covers one CDR3 protein and lists the most common genes and DNA from its rows. These V and J calls rely on TCRdb rather than the paper's analysis. The sample table lists tens of thousands of distinct CDR3 sequences, approximately 23% of them with a count of one. Of the sample, roughly 39% is held by the ten largest clones.

PBMCs were isolated by Ficoll-Paque density gradient centrifugation. Broad study findings and their caveats: SARS-CoV-2 specificity was not confirmed for the second-wave clones peaking on day 37. Some responding clones were found in pre-infection memory, which suggests that pre-existing cross-reactive memory T cells took part in the SARS-CoV-2 response. Only a couple of mild cases were covered in the study, and larger cohorts including severe cases with pre-infection samples were considered necessary. Contracting CD4+ clones turned up mainly in the CM and EM memory subsets, whereas EMRA was where CD8+ clones were enriched. From day 15 to 85, contracting clones showed balanced CD4/CD8 phenotypes, whereas a second wave of clones that expanded from day 15 to 37 leaned towards CD4+.

A remark on this clonotype: What this receptor recognizes is not known. One base away there is no much larger clone; base qualities are not given.

The CDR3 runs 12 amino acids, cysteine and phenylalanine included. The sequence is cut down to CDR3 DNA, 36 bases in frame from base 1. V loses 5 bases of germline sequence and J loses 10 bases, and the interval between the two ends is 12 bases. The CDR1 and CDR2 encoded by the germline V gene (reference sequence) are SEHNR and FQNEAQ. Input material: PBMCs or a T cell subset sorted from them (not recorded which). The V and J genes are TRBV7-9 and TRBJ2-1; the D call is tentative, TRBD1 or TRBD2, as each matches 5 bases. This sequence originates from a man aged 18 to 29 who had mild COVID-19 (a few samples of this study predate the infection). The sample titles of this study are shuffled in the database, so cell type and time point are left out; the donor was told from shared clones. The CDR3 region has the sequence CASSGPGPEQFF. The nucleotide sequence is given as TGTGCCAGCAGCGGACCGGGACCAGAGCAGTTCTTC.